Following are 15 T cell receptor beta chains from one sample sequenced in a study of cytomegalovirus exposure and HLA in healthy donors. It was with 60 Vbeta and 13 Jbeta primers that the PCR ran. This table comes from immunoSEQ multiplex PCR, and its TCRdb copy is limited to in-frame clones, with some not included. This sample has roughly 100,000 clones, with 10% to 15% found just once. Sequenced sample: PBMCs. The receptors derive from a man aged 35 to 55 in good health and CMV-seropositive.

This clone showed up just a few times. The J gene is TRBJ1-1, the V gene TRBV7-9, with D perhaps matching TRBD1 (5 bases). In germline, CDR1 is SEHNR, CDR2 FQNEAQ (reference sequence). This CDR3 comprises 14 residues. The ends were cut back, 4 bases at V and 3 bases at J, with 12 bases in the middle. The CDR3 DNA is TGTGCCAGCAGCTCCCAAGGGACTCACACTGAAGCTTTCTTT. Amino acid sequence: CASSSQGTHTEAFF.

This clone was seen a handful of times. The chain combines TRBV7-7 with TRBJ2-5; maybe TRBD2 (6 bases). V dropped 4 bases and J dropped 7 bases, with 16 bases sitting between them. The CDR3 is 14 amino acids. Germline-derived CDR1 and CDR2 are SSHAT and FNYEAQ (reference sequence). For the CDR3, the DNA is TGTGCCAGCAGCTCCACCGGGGAGGATGCGACCCAGTACTTC. Its protein is CASSSTGEDATQYF.

This clone was detected a few times. The chain employs TRBV27 and TRBJ2-2, with no clear D. The CDR3 has 15 residues. With 1 base removed from V and 4 bases from J, the gap between germline ends came to 10 bases. Germline-derived CDR1 and CDR2 are MNHEY and SMNVEV (reference sequence). CDR3 nucleotide sequence: TGTGCCAGCAGTTTATTCCTCAGTGGCACCGGGGAGCTGTTTTTT. It yields the protein CASSLFLSGTGELFF.

The chain is built from TRBV18 and TRBJ2-1; 8 bases match TRBD2. The CDR3 contains 14 residues. Germline lookup yields CDR1 KGHSH and CDR2 LQKENI. V trimming: 2 bases; J trimming: 5 bases; junction bases outside the gene matches: 2. CDR3 loop: CASSPTSGDNEQFF. DNA of the CDR3: TGTGCCAGCTCACCAACTAGCGGTGACAATGAGCAGTTCTTC.

The chain employs TRBV6-5 and TRBJ2-3, with 9 bases identical to TRBD1. J was trimmed by 3 bases and V by 6 bases; bases with no gene match: 7. The germline CDR1 and CDR2 sequences are MNHEY and SVGAGI. This CDR3 is built from 15 residues. For the CDR3, the DNA is TGTGCCAGCAGCTGGGGACAGGGAAGGACAGATACGCAGTATTTT. Encoded protein: CASSWGQGRTDTQYF.

This clone was recorded a few times. This chain connects TRBV2 to TRBJ1-2, with 7 bases matching TRBD1. Germline values: CDR1 SNHLY, CDR2 FYNNEI. CDR3 length: 14 residues. The trim removed 9 bases at V and 2 bases at J, leaving 9 bases unmatched. The CDR3 region has the DNA TGTGCCAGTAGTCAACAGGGGAGGAACTATGGCTACACCTTC. It codes for CASSQQGRNYGYTF.

This clone was recorded once. V usage is TRBV7-2 and J usage is TRBJ2-1, with D perhaps matching TRBD1 (6 bases). Looked up from germline, CDR1 is SGHTA and CDR2 is FQGNSA. CDR3 length equals 14 residues. Trimming removed 1 base at V and 5 bases at J, with 9 bases between. In nucleotides, the CDR3 is TGTGCCAGCAGCTTAGAGAACAGGGACAATGAGCAGTTCTTC. As protein: CASSLENRDNEQFF.

This chain uses TRBV6-1 with TRBJ2-1, with TRBD2 identical over 10 bases. This CDR3 has 16 amino acids. J lost 0 bases, V lost 4 bases, and 3 bases had no gene match. Germline loops: CDR1 MNHNS, CDR2 SASEGT. The CDR3 coding sequence is TGTGCCAGCAGTGTTACTAGCGGGGCCTCCTACAATGAGCAGTTCTTC. This encodes CASSVTSGASYNEQFF.

This clone was counted a few times. V usage is TRBV28 and J usage is TRBJ1-1, with 10 bases aligning to TRBD1. This CDR3 spans 15 amino acids. Unmatched junction bases numbered 6, after V lost 4 bases and J lost 4 bases. The V gene's germline CDR1 is MDHEN and CDR2 SYDVKM. The CDR3 DNA sequence: TGTGCCAGCAGTTCCATAGACAGGGGGCTCACTGAAGCTTTCTTT. Protein sequence: CASSSIDRGLTEAFF.

V and J are TRBV28 and TRBJ2-3, with D tentatively TRBD2 (6 bases). CDR1 is MDHEN and CDR2 is SYDVKM in the germline V gene. Trimming removed 6 bases at V and 2 bases at J, with 18 bases between. CDR3 size: 16 residues. The CDR3 spells CASSKGGSGFTDTQYF. The CDR3, as DNA: TGTGCCAGCAGCAAGGGTGGTAGCGGATTCACAGATACGCAGTATTTT.

The rearrangement joins TRBV5-6 to TRBJ2-3; 7 positions match TRBD1. Germline CDR1 reads SGHDT; CDR2 reads YYEEEE. This CDR3 is built from 13 residues. J gave up 4 bases and V 5 bases, and 4 bases lay outside the gene matches. CDR3 residues: CASSYRGADTQYF. CDR3 in DNA: TGTGCCAGCAGTTACAGGGGTGCAGATACGCAGTATTTT.

This chain links TRBV15 with TRBJ2-4; tentative D call: TRBD2 (5 bases). This CDR3 contains 20 residues. CDR1 and CDR2 from the germline V gene are LNHNV and YYDKDF (reference sequence). V was cut by 0 bases and J by 3 bases, with 24 bases left in between. The CDR3 is CATSRDDLASYTTGKNIQYF. The DNA for the CDR3 is TGTGCCACCAGCAGAGATGACCTAGCTTCCTATACAACGGGCAAAAACATTCAGTACTTC.

This clone was observed a few times. At the DNA level, this CDR3 is encoded by other sequences in the same sample as well. The rearrangement uses TRBV30 and TRBJ1-2; 10 bases map to TRBD1. Germline V gene sequence: CDR1 GTSNPN, CDR2 SVGIG (reference sequence). The CDR3 length is 14 residues. V lost 3 bases, J lost 4 bases, and 5 bases stayed unmatched. CDR3 in DNA: TGTGCCTGGAGGACAGGGGGCGAGATCTATGGCTACACCTTC. This translates into CAWRTGGEIYGYTF.

This clone was seen a few times. The rearrangement joins TRBV7-2 to TRBJ2-5; 11 bases line up with TRBD2. Per the germline V gene, CDR1 is SGHTA and CDR2 is FQGNSA. The V segment lost 5 bases and the J segment 10 bases; nucleotides outside the gene matches: 6. The CDR3 has 13 residues. The DNA of the CDR3 is TGTGCCAGCAGCAGTGGGACTAGCGGAATCCAGTACTTC. Its translation: CASSSGTSGIQYF.

This clone was recorded a few times. The chain joins TRBV30 to TRBJ1-4; 9 bases agree with TRBD1. The CDR3 extends over 13 amino acids. Trimming cost V 7 bases and J 4 bases; bases outside gene matches: 4. Germline V gene lookup returns CDR1 GTSNPN and CDR2 SVGIG (reference sequence). In nucleotides, the CDR3 is TGTGCCTCAAGGACAGGGGTTAATGAAAAACTGTTTTTT. This gives the protein CASRTGVNEKLFF.